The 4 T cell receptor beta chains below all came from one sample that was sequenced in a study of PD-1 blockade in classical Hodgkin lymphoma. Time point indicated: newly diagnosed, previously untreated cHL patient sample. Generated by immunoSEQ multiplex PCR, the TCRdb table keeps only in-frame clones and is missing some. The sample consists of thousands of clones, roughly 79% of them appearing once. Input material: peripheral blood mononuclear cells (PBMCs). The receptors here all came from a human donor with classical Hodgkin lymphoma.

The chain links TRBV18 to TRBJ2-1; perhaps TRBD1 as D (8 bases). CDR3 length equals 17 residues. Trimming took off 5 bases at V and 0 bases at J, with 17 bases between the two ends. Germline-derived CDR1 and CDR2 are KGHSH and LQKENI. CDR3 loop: CASSDTGGDFSYNEQFF. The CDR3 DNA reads TGTGCCAGCTCAGATACAGGGGGGGATTTCTCCTACAATGAGCAGTTCTTC.

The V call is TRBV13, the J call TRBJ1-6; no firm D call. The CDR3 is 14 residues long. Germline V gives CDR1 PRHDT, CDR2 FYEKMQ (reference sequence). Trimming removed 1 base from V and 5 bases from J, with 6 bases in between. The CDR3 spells CASSLAGNNSPLHF. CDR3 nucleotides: TGTGCCAGCAGCTTAGCGGGAAATAATTCACCCCTCCACTTT.

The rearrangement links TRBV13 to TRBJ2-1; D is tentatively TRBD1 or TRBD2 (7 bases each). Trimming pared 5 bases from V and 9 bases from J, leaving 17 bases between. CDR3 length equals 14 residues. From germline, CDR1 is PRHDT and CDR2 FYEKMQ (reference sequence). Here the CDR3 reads CASSPGGGSREQFF. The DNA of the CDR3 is TGTGCCAGCAGCCCAGGGGGGGGATCTCGTGAGCAGTTCTTC.

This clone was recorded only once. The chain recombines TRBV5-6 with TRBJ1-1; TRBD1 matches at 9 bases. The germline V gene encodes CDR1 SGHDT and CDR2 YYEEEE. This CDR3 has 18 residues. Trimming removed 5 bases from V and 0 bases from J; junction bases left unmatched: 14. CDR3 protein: CASSLGQGKYVLNTEAFF. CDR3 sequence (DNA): TGTGCCAGCAGTTTAGGACAGGGGAAGTACGTATTGAACACTGAAGCTTTCTTT.